The rows below give T cell receptor beta chains drawn from one sample of a study of early T cells in non-severe SARS-CoV-2 infection. TCRdb passed the 5' RACE reads through MiXCR, listing each CDR3 protein once. Among about 49,000 distinct CDR3 sequences listed, around 6.5% were seen once. The specimen comprised whole blood, sampled at baseline. These receptors originate from an adult who was a healthcare worker with PCR-confirmed SARS-CoV-2 infection or an uninfected control (not recorded which). CDR3s include the opening cysteine and the closing phenylalanine or tryptophan. The D gene is left open where the match is weak. For some rows the clone size is stated as once, few or many, or as a class when expanded; others skip it.

V gene	D gene	J gene	clone size	CDR3 DNA	CDR3 protein
TRBV12-3/TRBV12-4	TRBD1	TRBJ1-1	many	TGTGCCAGCAGAGTTTATGGGACAGGGGGCGAGAGCACTGAAGCTTTCTTT	CASRVYGTGGESTEAFF
TRBV10-3	TRBD2	TRBJ2-3	.	TGTGCCGTTCTTAGCGGGTCTACAGATACGCAGTATTTT	CAVLSGSTDTQYF
TRBV4-3	.	TRBJ1-1	.	TGCGCCAGCAGCCGACATCTAAAGATGAACACTGAAGCTTTCTTT	CASSRHLKMNTEAFF
TRBV12-3/TRBV12-4	TRBD1	TRBJ1-4	many	TGTGCCAGCACCGATTCCGGGACAGGGGGTGAAAAACTGTTTTTT	CASTDSGTGGEKLFF
TRBV3-1	.	TRBJ2-5	many	TGTGCCAGCAGCCAAGGAACCCCTTTGGGAGTGGAGACCCAGTACTTC	CASSQGTPLGVETQYF
TRBV12-3/TRBV12-4	.	TRBJ2-7	.	TGTGCCAGCAGTGCCGGGACGGAGCAGTACTTC	CASSAGTEQYF
TRBV29-1	.	TRBJ2-4	once	TGCAGCGCTGGGGGCGCGGGGGTAGGGATTCAGTACTTC	CSAGGAGVGIQYF
TRBV4-3	TRBD1	TRBJ1-6	many	TGCGCCAGCAGCGCGCCCCAGACAGGGGGCAATTCACCCCTCCACTTT	CASSAPQTGGNSPLHF
TRBV12-3/TRBV12-4	.	TRBJ2-1	few	TGTGCCAGCAGTTTAGAACCGGCTAGTTCGTACAATGAGCAGTTCTTC	CASSLEPASSYNEQFF
TRBV14	.	TRBJ1-4	.	TGTGCCAGCAGCCAACTCGGAGGAGGCAGTGAAAAACTGTTTTTT	CASSQLGGGSEKLFF
TRBV6-5	TRBD2	TRBJ2-1	few	TGTGCCAGCAGGGGACTAGCAGAGCAGTTCTTC	CASRGLAEQFF
TRBV6-2/TRBV6-3	.	TRBJ2-7	many	TGTGCCAGCAGTTTCCGCGCCGGAAACAGCCTGGACCTCTACGAGCAGTACTTC	CASSFRAGNSLDLYEQYF
TRBV5-8	.	TRBJ2-7	few	TGTGCCAGCAGACGGGTCTCTGCGGAGCAGTACTTC	CASRRVSAEQYF
TRBV6-2/TRBV6-3	.	TRBJ1-6	many	TGTGCCAGCAGAACCGACGGGAGCTCCTATAATTCACCCCTCCACTTT	CASRTDGSSYNSPLHF
TRBV9	.	TRBJ1-6	many	TGTGCCAGCAGCCAGGCCTCGAATTCACCCCTCCACTTT	CASSQASNSPLHF
TRBV2	.	TRBJ2-1	few	TGTGCCAGCAGTGAAGCGCGGACTACCAATGAGCAGTTCTTC	CASSEARTTNEQFF
TRBV7-2	.	TRBJ1-6	many	TGTGCCAGCAGCTTGGGGGCCCAGTGGAATTCACCCCTCCACTTT	CASSLGAQWNSPLHF